This entry concerns a single T cell receptor beta chain. The Seattle site enrolled patients during active infection and followed them longitudinally. In the authors' workflow: The authors estimated nucleated cell counts from reference gene primer amplification. Using immunoSEQ multiplex PCR, the repertoire was profiled, and TCRdb retains in-frame clones only, with some absent. The D gene and trimming were derived from the DNA, and the V and J assignments and clone size from that table. The table has about 50,000 clones, around 81% seen once. This record comes from a study of blood T cell repertoires in COVID-19. About the study: Sites in the United States, Italy and Spain provided acute and convalescent COVID-19 samples. From T cells, B-cell-depleted T cells, or PBMCs came the material, which was cDNA or gDNA.

The CDR3 is 11 amino acids. The V gene lost 7 bases and the J gene lost 3 bases, with 10 bases spanning the gap. The V gene's germline CDR1 is DFQATT and CDR2 SNEGSKA (reference sequence). This chain links TRBV20-1 with TRBJ2-7, with D maybe TRBD2 (6 bases). Input material: peripheral blood. The clonotype was recovered from a woman of 80 years or more with COVID-19, enrolled during active disease. The CDR3 DNA reads TGCAGTGTGGGGCGGGACTACGAGCAGTACTTC. It codes for CSVGRDYEQYF.